The next 8 T cell receptor beta chains were all read from a single sample in a study of T-cell memory formation after mild COVID-19. TCRdb itself ran the 5' RACE reads through MiXCR, one entry per CDR3 protein. This sample has more than 250,000 distinct CDR3 sequences; around 15% occur once, and the top ten carry less than 30%. The sequenced sample consisted of PBMCs or a T cell subset sorted from them (not recorded which). These TCRs come from a man between 18 and 35 years old who had mild COVID-19 (a few samples of this study predate the infection). Cell type and time point are not known.

At least ten counts were recorded for this clonotype. The chain has TRBV7-9 and TRBJ1-3; D might be TRBD1 (5 bases). The CDR3 has 15 residues. Germline assignment: CDR1 SEHNR and CDR2 FQNEAQ (reference sequence). Trimming stripped 3 bases from V and 4 bases from J, with 13 bases between. The CDR3 DNA reads as TGTGCCAGCAGCTTTCCGAGGGGACGGGGAAACACCATATATTTT. Translation: CASSFPRGRGNTIYF.

The chain is built from TRBV6-5 and TRBJ2-5; maybe TRBD1 (5 bases). Per the germline V gene, CDR1 is MNHEY and CDR2 is SVGAGI. CDR3 length: 14 amino acids. With 4 bases removed from V and 2 bases from J, the gap between germline ends came to 11 bases. CDR3 amino acids: CASSSTRTQETQYF. The CDR3 DNA reads TGTGCCAGCAGTTCGACGCGGACACAAGAGACCCAGTACTTC.

In DNA form, the CDR3 reads TGCGCCAGCAAAATAGACACCGGGGAGCTGTTTTTT. It translates to CASKIDTGELFF. This chain links TRBV5-1 with TRBJ2-2, with D unresolved. The V and J ends lost 6 bases and 3 bases respectively, with 6 bases between them. The CDR3 is 12 amino acids. Germline values: CDR1 SGHRS, CDR2 YFSETQ.

This clonotype turned up a few times. No conserved phenylalanine or tryptophan ends this CDR3, so it is likely a read error. It is unclear where the CDR3 begins or ends on the DNA, so no DNA is shown, and the CDR3 is as TCRdb lists it. The chain is built from TRBV20-1 and TRBJ2-3; the tabulated D call, TRBD1, remains unverified against the DNA. Including both end residues, the CDR3 is 12 amino acids long. The germline V gene has CDR1 DFQATT and CDR2 SNEGSKA (reference sequence). The CDR3 loop reads CSAREGTGDPQC.

The rearrangement joins TRBV28 to TRBJ1-2; D perhaps matches TRBD1 (6 bases). Trimming cost V 7 bases and J 7 bases, with 22 bases left between them. CDR1 and CDR2 from the germline V gene are MDHEN and SYDVKM. The CDR3 runs 15 residues. CDR3 nucleotides: TGTGCCAGCAATCCCCTGATTAGGACAGCCCTTGGCTACACCTTC. Translated, it gives CASNPLIRTALGYTF.

The rearrangement joins TRBV24-1 to TRBJ2-7; D ambiguous. The CDR3 runs to 12 residues. V was cut by 4 bases and J by 6 bases, with 9 bases left in between. Germline CDR1 reads KGHDR; CDR2 reads SFDVKD. CDR3 in amino acids: CATSDPVSEQYF. The DNA of the CDR3 is TGTGCCACCAGTGACCCCGTTAGCGAGCAGTACTTC.

The CDR3 loop is CAISESQNEQFF. CDR3 coding DNA: TGTGCCATCAGTGAGTCCCAGAATGAGCAGTTCTTC. The chain employs TRBV10-3 and TRBJ2-1; D gene unclear. V shed 0 bases and J shed 7 bases, with 4 bases lying between them. The CDR3 has 12 residues. CDR1 ENHRY and CDR2 SYGVKD come from the germline V gene.

The sample holds many counts of this clonotype. The J gene is TRBJ2-7, the V gene TRBV2; the D is unclear. Trimming shortened V by 6 bases and J by 6 bases, and 12 bases separated the two germline ends. CDR3 length: 12 residues. CDR1 is SNHLY, CDR2 FYNNEI, per germline. The CDR3 loop reads CASRDPRFEQYF. The CDR3 bases are TGTGCCAGCAGGGACCCCCGGTTCGAGCAGTACTTC.